The source of this T cell receptor beta chain is a study of T-cell reconstitution after alpha-beta-depleted transplantation in children. Overall study findings and caveats: The origin of high day-60 TCRbeta diversity in some patients lay in surviving recipient T cells and thymic progenitors.

This clonotype was counted many times. Its specificity is not known. Researchers prepared the TCRbeta library using unique molecular identifiers, the study reports. TCRdb recomputed calls from the PCR reads with MiXCR, one row per CDR3 protein. This table holds 100,000 to 120,000 distinct CDR3 sequences, approximately 6.9% found once. The receptor comes from a male patient aged 2 to 9 who had a stem cell transplant for acute lymphoblastic leukemia, so the T cells may come from the graft donor. The sample was PBMCs, mostly from graft donor cells, taken 360 days after TCRalphabeta/CD19-depleted stem cell transplant.

CDR3 amino acids: CASSPTGSSNQPQHF. The CDR3 DNA reads TGTGCCAGCAGCCCGACAGGGTCAAGCAATCAGCCCCAGCATTTT. This chain links TRBV7-9 with TRBJ1-5, with 7 bases fitting TRBD1. The germline V gene has CDR1 SEHNR and CDR2 FQNEAQ (reference sequence). This CDR3 has 15 residues. The trim removed 5 bases at V and 1 base at J, leaving 5 bases unmatched.